This T cell receptor (beta chain) comes out of a study of T cells in localized non-small cell lung cancer (dated by TCRdb to 2018 to 2020). Concerning the study at large: T cell repertoires of 236 early-stage NSCLC patients were analyzed, with tumors being compared against uninvolved tumor-adjacent lungs. All 240 or so NSCLC patients in the cohort were treatment-naive and had localized lung tumors that were resected. The mean age of the NSCLC patients was about 62 years, with 130 or so men and about a hundred women. Study-wide conclusions, independent of this receptor: Because multi-region sequencing of the tumors was not done, intratumor heterogeneity could not be ruled out. Higher T cell density in blood was associated with longer overall survival, whereas higher clonality in adjacent lung was associated with shorter survival. Since the design was exploratory, TCR variables were selected using unadjusted p-values with no false-discovery rate correction. Of the top 100 tumor clones, a median of roughly 53 were detected in paired uninvolved adjacent lung; around 27 were also among that lung's top 100. The highest T cell clonality was observed in uninvolved tumor-adjacent lung, where clonality exceeded that of tumor, suggesting that antigenic responses were more focused in uninvolved tumor-adjacent lung.

To note about this clone: Its cognate antigen has yet to be identified. Per-base quality was not reported, and no clone a single base away is much larger than it.

V and J lose 9 bases and 8 bases, and a span of 14 bases separates them. Counted from cysteine to phenylalanine, this CDR3 has 12 amino acids. Here the CDR3 DNA is all that survives: 36 bases in frame from base 1. The germline V gene (reference sequence) provides CDR1 LNHDA and CDR2 SQIVND. The immunoSEQ Assay was used to sequence TCR beta CDR3 regions from DNA. On the study's bioinformatics: To compute T cell density, TCR beta template counts were normalized to usable DNA, which was estimated by amplifying housekeeping genes. Richness was estimated with the preseqR package, extrapolating to 400,000 templates for PBMC samples and 120,000 templates for tissue samples. Clonality was defined by subtracting Pielou's evenness from one. To identify tissue-enriched TCRs, differential abundance testing was run on productive amino-acid clonotypes with a minimum total count of 5 and an alpha of 0.1. Repertoire overlap between compartments was quantified with the Jaccard Index and Morisita Overlap Index. GLIPH grouped TCR beta CDR3s together with public tetramer-defined viral CDR3s, and a viral motif had to include at least three viral sequences and show V-gene enrichment. Imported from immuneACCESS, the table was reduced by TCRdb to in-frame sequences with V and J called. These copies leave out some clones; in studies compared against another copy, an unresolved V gene accounts for under half, and the cause of the remainder is not known. D and trimming were read from the DNA, whereas the V and J calls and clone size are those reported in that table. This sample comprises about 2,500 clones, 35% to 45% of them detected only once. The ten largest clones add up to roughly 3.7% of the sample.

This specimen was lymph node tissue, taken before any cancer treatment. The chain is encoded by TRBV19 joined to TRBJ2-1; the D gene cannot be named for sure. The clonotype comes from a male donor aged 60 or over with stage II squamous cell lung carcinoma. CDR3 sequence: CASTTGRHEQFF. The DNA sequence follows: TGTGCCAGCACCACGGGCCGGCATGAGCAGTTCTTC.